This T cell receptor beta chain was captured by sequencing in a study of blood T cell repertoires in COVID-19. Turning to the study itself: Collection of acute and convalescent COVID-19 samples took place in the United States, Italy and Spain. The cDNA or gDNA used as material had been derived from T cells, B-cell-depleted T cells, or PBMCs.

Enrollment of patients from Seattle took place during active infection, with longitudinal follow-up. Original analysis: Estimates of nucleated cell counts were drawn from the amplification of reference gene primers. This table comes from immunoSEQ multiplex PCR, and its TCRdb copy is limited to in-frame clones, with some not included. That table supplies the V and J calls and clone size; D and trimming were determined from the DNA. Of hundreds of thousands of clones listed, over 85% were seen once; the top ten hold roughly 11%. The sample taken for sequencing was peripheral blood. The sequence was collected from a woman aged 25-40 years with COVID-19, enrolled during active disease.

The DNA of the CDR3 is TGTGCCAGCAGCACCCGGATCAGGTCGCAAGCTAACTATGGCTACACCTTC. It translates to CASSTRIRSQANYGYTF. This chain uses TRBV7-8 with TRBJ1-2; D not resolved. Trimming removed 5 bases at V and 0 bases at J, with 19 bases between. The CDR3 has 17 residues. CDR1 is SGHVS and CDR2 is FQNEAQ in the germline V gene.